Each of the 24 T cell receptor beta chains below was sequenced from the same sample in a study of identical twins. TCRdb used MiXCR to reprocess the 5' RACE reads, holding one entry per CDR3 protein. The sample includes 200,000 to 250,000 distinct CDR3 sequences, approximately 6.8% seen only once; the top ten take about 5.6%. The same data also contributed to another study, on yellow fever vaccine responses in identical twins.

What was sequenced was CD8+ T cells sorted from blood. These receptors were obtained from a woman aged 18-29 years in good health.

This clonotype turned up a few times. This chain connects TRBV10-2 to TRBJ2-2, with TRBD2 identical over 9 bases. V trimming: 2 bases; J trimming: 7 bases; junction bases outside the gene matches: 5. Germline assignment: CDR1 WSHSY and CDR2 SAAADI. This CDR3 is built from 15 residues. The CDR3 nucleotides read TGCGCCAGCAGTGAGGCGGGGGGGCACAGCGGGGAGCTGTTTTTT. It codes for CASSEAGGHSGELFF.

This clonotype was observed at least ten times. This sequence joins TRBV12-3 or TRBV12-4 and TRBJ2-1; maybe TRBD2 (6 bases). This CDR3 has 15 amino acids. Trimming took off 1 base at V and 4 bases at J, with 11 bases between the two ends. CDR3 nucleotide sequence: TGTGCCAGCAGTTTAGTGGGACTTGAGTACAATGAGCAGTTCTTC. Translation: CASSLVGLEYNEQFF.

In its sample, this clonotype was seen many times. CDR3 sequence: CASSSGQPDYGYTF. The CDR3 DNA is TGTGCCAGCAGTTCCGGACAGCCCGACTATGGCTACACCTTC. The chain joins TRBV12-3 or TRBV12-4 to TRBJ1-2; D perhaps matches TRBD1 (6 bases). This CDR3 contains 14 residues. Trimming stripped 4 bases from V and 3 bases from J, with 12 bases between.

In this sample, this clonotype turned up many times. The chain uses TRBV5-1 and TRBJ2-1, with D possibly being TRBD1 or TRBD2 (5 bases each). Germline V gives CDR1 SGHRS, CDR2 YFSETQ. The CDR3 runs to 14 residues. Trimming removed 2 bases from V and 6 bases from J, with 12 bases in between. CDR3 loop: CASSFPDGANEQFF. The CDR3, as DNA: TGCGCCAGCAGCTTTCCCGACGGGGCCAATGAGCAGTTCTTC.

The V and J genes are TRBV9 and TRBJ2-7; D might be TRBD1 (5 bases). The germline V gene has CDR1 SGDLS and CDR2 YYNGEE. There are 14 residues in the CDR3. Trimming stripped 0 bases from V and 5 bases from J, with 12 bases between. Written as DNA, the CDR3 is TGTGCCAGCAGCGTAGGAGCTGGGGCCGACGAGCAGTACTTC. This encodes CASSVGAGADEQYF.

The chain recombines TRBV7-6 with TRBJ2-2, with D possibly being TRBD2 (5 bases). V lost 5 bases, J lost 9 bases, and 13 bases lay in between. Germline V gene sequence: CDR1 SGHVS, CDR2 FNYEAQ. The length of the CDR3 is 13 residues. CDR3 bases: TGTGCCAGCAGCGCGGGTTACCCCAGGGAGCTGTTTTTT. Translating gives CASSAGYPRELFF. The full variable domain, with the rest looked up from reference TRBV7-6 and TRBJ2-2, is GAGVSQSPRYKVTKRGQDVALRCDPISGHVSLYWYRQALGQGPEFLTYFNYEAQQDKSGLPNDRFSAERPEGSISTLTIQRTEQRDSAMYRCASSAGYPRELFFGEGSRLTVL.

This clonotype was picked up a small number of times. CDR3 bases: TGTGCCAGCAGCAACGGCTATGGCTACACCTTC. This gives the protein CASSNGYGYTF. The chain couples TRBV7-6 to TRBJ1-2; D uncertain. The CDR3 has 11 residues. The V and J ends lost 5 bases and 4 bases respectively, with 5 bases between them. Germline CDR1 is SGHVS and CDR2 is FNYEAQ.

This clonotype appeared a few times. V and J are TRBV24-1 and TRBJ2-2; D may correspond to TRBD1 or TRBD2 (5 bases each). The CDR3 length is 16 residues. CDR1 and CDR2 from the germline V gene are KGHDR and SFDVKD. The V gene lost 3 bases and the J gene lost 5 bases, with 15 bases spanning the gap. The CDR3 bases are TGTGCCACCAGTGATCCCGCGAGGGGTGAGACCGGGGAGCTGTTTTTT. Residues: CATSDPARGETGELFF.

The chain combines TRBV12-3 or TRBV12-4 with TRBJ2-7; D might be TRBD2 (5 bases). CDR3 size: 12 residues. Trimming shortened V by 6 bases and J by 6 bases, and 12 bases separated the two germline ends. The CDR3 sequence: CASSSTSIEQYF. The CDR3 DNA follows: TGTGCCAGCAGCTCAACTAGTATCGAGCAGTACTTC.

This clonotype was recorded many times. The CDR3 sequence is CASSGGWNTEAFF. The CDR3 region has the DNA TGTGCCAGCAGTGGGGGTTGGAACACTGAAGCTTTCTTT. The V gene is TRBV27, the J gene TRBJ1-1; D may be TRBD1 (5 bases). The CDR3 covers 13 residues. V lost 5 bases and J lost 1, with 8 bases in between. In germline, CDR1 is MNHEY, CDR2 SMNVEV (reference sequence).

The J gene is TRBJ2-3, the V gene TRBV20-1, with D hard to call. The CDR3 contains 17 residues. Germline V gives CDR1 DFQATT, CDR2 SNEGSKA (reference sequence). Trimming stripped 0 bases from V and 4 bases from J, with 20 bases between. The CDR3 sequence: CSARDGAPVGPPDTQYF. The CDR3, as DNA: TGCAGTGCTAGAGATGGCGCCCCAGTTGGGCCGCCAGATACGCAGTATTTT.

This clonotype was recorded many times. This rearrangement joins TRBV19 to TRBJ2-7; D is unresolved. The CDR3 spans 13 residues. V was pared by 3 bases and J by 2 bases, with 8 bases between. Germline V gives CDR1 LNHDA, CDR2 SQIVND (reference sequence). The CDR3 DNA reads as TGTGCCAGTAGTATCGCGGAAGCCTACGAGCAGTACTTC. Amino acids: CASSIAEAYEQYF.

This clonotype appeared many times. V is TRBV27 and J is TRBJ1-1, with a weak D call TRBD1 (6 bases). Germline-derived CDR1 and CDR2 are MNHEY and SMNVEV (reference sequence). The CDR3 contains 13 residues. V was trimmed by 6 bases and J by 3 bases, leaving 11 bases between them. The CDR3 loop reads CASRNTGYTEAFF. CDR3 bases: TGTGCCAGCAGAAATACAGGGTACACTGAAGCTTTCTTT.

This chain links TRBV12-3 or TRBV12-4 with TRBJ2-7; 14 bases are a match to TRBD2. The ends lost 7 bases at V and 4 bases at J; junction bases unmatched: 12. This CDR3 region has 17 residues. In DNA form, the CDR3 reads TGTGCCAGCACCCCCGGGACTAGCGGGAGAACTCTTTACGAGCAGTACTTC. Protein: CASTPGTSGRTLYEQYF.

This clonotype was detected ten times or more. The J gene is TRBJ2-1, the V gene TRBV4-1; D is perhaps TRBD2 (6 bases). Trimming pared 4 bases from V and 0 bases from J, leaving 10 bases between. CDR1 is MGHRA and CDR2 is YSYEKL in the germline V gene. The CDR3 extends over 15 amino acids. DNA for the CDR3: TGCGCCAGCAGCCCTAGCGTTAGCTCCTACAATGAGCAGTTCTTC. Protein: CASSPSVSSYNEQFF.

The rearrangement joins TRBV20-1 to TRBJ2-2, with TRBD2 as a possible D gene (5 bases). The CDR3 covers 15 residues. CDR1 and CDR2 (germline): DFQATT, SNEGSKA (reference sequence). Trimming removed 3 bases at V and 4 bases at J, with 15 bases between. CDR3 in amino acids: CSARVGSGSTGELFF. For the CDR3, the DNA is TGCAGTGCTAGGGTTGGGAGCGGTAGCACCGGGGAGCTGTTTTTT.

The sample holds a few counts of this clonotype. The gene calls are TRBV12-3 or TRBV12-4 and TRBJ2-2; D ambiguous. This CDR3 is 14 amino acids long. V lost 6 bases and J lost 6, with 14 bases in between. In nucleotides, the CDR3 is TGTGCCAGCAGCCTTAGTGGGTGGGCCGGGGAGCTGTTTTTT. This encodes CASSLSGWAGELFF.

This clonotype occurred many times. The V gene is TRBV28, the J gene TRBJ2-1; D might be TRBD2 (6 bases). The V end lost 5 bases, the J end lost 7 bases, and 18 bases lay between the germline ends. The CDR3 spans 15 residues. The germline V gene has CDR1 MDHEN and CDR2 SYDVKM. The DNA of the CDR3 is TGTGCCAGCAGTCGACGACTAGGGGTCGGGAATGAGCAGTTCTTC. This translates into CASSRRLGVGNEQFF.

This chain joins TRBV27 and TRBJ2-1; 7 bases fit TRBD1. CDR3 size: 13 residues. The germline CDR1 and CDR2 sequences are MNHEY and SMNVEV (reference sequence). With 3 bases clipped from V and 6 bases from J, the junction kept 2 bases outside the gene matches. CDR3 coding DNA: TGTGCCAGCAGTTTCAACAGGGGCAATGAGCAGTTCTTC. It is translated as CASSFNRGNEQFF.

Many counts were recorded for this clonotype. Here the CDR3 reads CASSFRAETYEQYF. CDR3 nucleotides: TGTGCCAGCAGTTTTCGAGCTGAGACCTACGAGCAGTACTTC. This rearrangement joins TRBV12-3 or TRBV12-4 to TRBJ2-7, with D unclear. V was shortened by 3 bases and J by 2 bases, with 11 bases between the two germline ends. The CDR3 has 14 residues.

The V gene is TRBV28, the J gene TRBJ2-5; no clear D. The V end was cut by 7 bases, the J end by 5 bases, with 8 bases between. The CDR3 runs 11 residues. Looked up from germline, CDR1 is MDHEN and CDR2 is SYDVKM. The CDR3 coding sequence is TGTGCCAGCAACGGGTGGGAGACCCAGTACTTC. Its protein product is CASNGWETQYF.

At least ten counts were recorded for this clonotype. J is TRBJ1-1 and V is TRBV4-1, with D possibly TRBD1 on 6 matching bases. The CDR3 runs 15 residues. Trimming took 3 bases from V and 8 from J, leaving 19 bases between them. CDR1 is MGHRA, CDR2 YSYEKL, per germline. CDR3 coding DNA: TGCGCCAGCAGCCAGCAACAGGGTCTTGAAAGGGAAGCTTTCTTT. Translated: CASSQQQGLEREAFF.

This clonotype was detected a few times. The rearrangement uses TRBV4-1 and TRBJ2-7; TRBD1 agrees at 12 bases. Germline V gene sequence: CDR1 MGHRA, CDR2 YSYEKL. The CDR3 contains 14 residues. With 4 bases clipped from V and 12 bases from J, the junction kept 10 bases outside the gene matches. The DNA for the CDR3 is TGCGCCAGCAGCCCCACCGGGACAGGGGGCCCCCGGTACGTC. It codes for CASSPTGTGGPRYV.

The rearrangement joins TRBV28 to TRBJ1-1, with D maybe TRBD1 (5 bases). CDR3 length: 13 residues. Germline V lookup: CDR1 MDHEN, CDR2 SYDVKM. Trimming removed 8 bases at V and 6 bases at J, with 16 bases between. The CDR3 bases are TGTGCCAGCGGACTCAGCCTGGGGCCTGAAGCTTTCTTT. It encodes CASGLSLGPEAFF.